This T cell receptor (beta chain) was sequenced for a study of cytomegalovirus exposure and HLA in healthy donors. Study overall: In a previous analysis, 110 million or so unique TCR beta sequences were found from some 180 million T cells. Samples from HLA-typed donors yielded about 85 million unique TCRs in an early data release.

About this clone: Its antigen is not identified.

Findings and limits, study-wide: Other equally common chains were less clonally expanded than HLA-associated TCR beta chains, a later analysis showed.

The study ran its PCR with 60 Vbeta and 13 Jbeta primers. The assay was immunoSEQ multiplex PCR, and TCRdb's table has in-frame clones only and misses some. The record lists fewer than 150,000 clones, of which the ten most abundant hold 2%. Germline lookup yields CDR1 SGHRS and CDR2 YFSETQ. CDR3 size: 15 residues. V was cut by 3 bases and J by 0 bases, with 12 bases left in between. This TCR was recovered from a woman aged 60-75 years in good health and CMV-seronegative. The chain is built from TRBV5-1 and TRBJ1-2, with unresolved D. What was sequenced was PBMCs. For the CDR3, the DNA is TGCGCCAGCAGCTCCCAAGCGGGAGCTAACTATGGCTACACCTTC. Protein sequence: CASSSQAGANYGYTF.